These T cell receptor beta chains were read from a single sample in a study of blood T cell repertoires in COVID-19. Assay: immunoSEQ multiplex PCR; the TCRdb copy retains only in-frame clones and omits some. The sample yields about 170,000 clones, roughly 80% seen once. Sequenced material: peripheral blood. Receptors were obtained from a human donor with acute or convalescent COVID-19. The donor label of this sample is uncertain. The CDR3 runs from the conserved cysteine through the conserved F or W. Fields, in order: J gene, clone size, V gene, CDR3 protein. Only some rows state a clone size, as once, few, many or a class for expanded clones.

j_call: TRBJ1-5; clone_size: -; v_call: TRBV15; cdr3_aa: CATSSYGQFNQPQHF
j_call: TRBJ1-6; clone_size: -; v_call: TRBV30; cdr3_aa: CAWSGQGGSPLHF
j_call: TRBJ2-7; clone_size: -; v_call: TRBV28; cdr3_aa: CASSLGDRVGYEQYF
j_call: TRBJ2-5; clone_size: -; v_call: TRBV7-2; cdr3_aa: CASSPFGGSVRTQYF
j_call: TRBJ2-1; clone_size: -; v_call: TRBV28; cdr3_aa: CASRTTSGRAAYNEQFF
j_call: TRBJ1-2; clone_size: -; v_call: TRBV19; cdr3_aa: CASSIDRGEYGYTF
j_call: TRBJ2-1; clone_size: few; v_call: TRBV5-1; cdr3_aa: CASSLVGQDYNEQFF
j_call: TRBJ2-3; clone_size: -; v_call: TRBV5-1; cdr3_aa: CASSLDSRTDTQYF
j_call: TRBJ1-6; clone_size: -; v_call: TRBV7-8; cdr3_aa: CASSIRTGHGPDNSPLHF
j_call: TRBJ1-4; clone_size: -; v_call: TRBV19; cdr3_aa: CASSLDRVEEKLFF
j_call: TRBJ1-2; clone_size: once; v_call: TRBV6-2/TRBV6-3; cdr3_aa: CASSQSGYTF
j_call: TRBJ2-1; clone_size: -; v_call: TRBV5-1; cdr3_aa: CASSSGTSGYDEQFF
j_call: TRBJ1-5; clone_size: -; v_call: TRBV18; cdr3_aa: CASSPTSSNQPQHF
j_call: TRBJ2-7; clone_size: few; v_call: TRBV30; cdr3_aa: CAWSVGTFERGQYF
j_call: TRBJ2-1; clone_size: many; v_call: TRBV3-1/TRBV3-2; cdr3_aa: CASSQSRTEQFF
j_call: TRBJ2-2; clone_size: -; v_call: TRBV7-2; cdr3_aa: CASSLVGGGAAGELFF
j_call: TRBJ2-5; clone_size: -; v_call: TRBV14; cdr3_aa: CASSQALWFPSGVPETQYF
j_call: TRBJ1-3; clone_size: -; v_call: TRBV10-3; cdr3_aa: CAIVGNSHTIYF
j_call: TRBJ1-4; clone_size: once; v_call: TRBV5-1; cdr3_aa: CASSLTGDSEKLFF
j_call: TRBJ2-7; clone_size: -; v_call: TRBV5-6; cdr3_aa: CASSLARTSRSYEQYF
j_call: TRBJ2-3; clone_size: -; v_call: TRBV19; cdr3_aa: CASSMGGGTGDTQYF
j_call: TRBJ1-4; clone_size: -; v_call: TRBV5-1; cdr3_aa: CASSSGGRANEKLFF
j_call: TRBJ1-1; clone_size: -; v_call: TRBV6-5; cdr3_aa: CASSRRDRGLREAFF
j_call: TRBJ2-7; clone_size: few; v_call: TRBV2; cdr3_aa: CASSPGQGSYEQYF
j_call: TRBJ1-1; clone_size: -; v_call: TRBV19; cdr3_aa: CASRQGVGTEAFF
j_call: TRBJ2-5; clone_size: -; v_call: TRBV2; cdr3_aa: CASSASGGRETQYF
j_call: TRBJ1-6; clone_size: few; v_call: TRBV11-1; cdr3_aa: CASSRDRVNSPLHF
j_call: TRBJ1-4; clone_size: once; v_call: TRBV4-1; cdr3_aa: CASSHDRGNEKLFF
j_call: TRBJ2-7; clone_size: -; v_call: TRBV5-5; cdr3_aa: CASSLLVYEQYF
j_call: TRBJ2-1; clone_size: -; v_call: TRBV18; cdr3_aa: CASSPQTSGKYNEQFF
j_call: TRBJ1-2; clone_size: -; v_call: TRBV5-4; cdr3_aa: CASSLQGRGVYTF
j_call: TRBJ2-5; clone_size: -; v_call: TRBV15; cdr3_aa: CATSRDSGRGQETQYF
j_call: TRBJ2-1; clone_size: -; v_call: TRBV11-2; cdr3_aa: CASSLFLAGSFEQFF
j_call: TRBJ2-7; clone_size: -; v_call: TRBV3-1/TRBV3-2; cdr3_aa: CASSQDETGGQYF
j_call: TRBJ2-7; clone_size: -; v_call: TRBV11-3; cdr3_aa: CASSLNSGSREQYF
j_call: TRBJ2-5; clone_size: -; v_call: TRBV5-1; cdr3_aa: CASSLVAGSAQETQYF
j_call: TRBJ2-5; clone_size: -; v_call: TRBV7-2; cdr3_aa: CASSLALVRGGETQYF
j_call: TRBJ1-2; clone_size: -; v_call: TRBV7-2; cdr3_aa: CASSPDRGLYGYTF
j_call: TRBJ2-5; clone_size: -; v_call: TRBV7-2; cdr3_aa: CASSSIKGRGEETQYF
j_call: TRBJ2-5; clone_size: -; v_call: TRBV6-5; cdr3_aa: CASSLQGSQYF
j_call: TRBJ2-1; clone_size: -; v_call: TRBV28; cdr3_aa: CASSLDSFPYNEQFF
j_call: TRBJ1-3; clone_size: -; v_call: TRBV9; cdr3_aa: CASSGQGAGNTIYF
j_call: TRBJ2-1; clone_size: -; v_call: TRBV14; cdr3_aa: CASSQALPSGREGQFF
j_call: TRBJ2-7; clone_size: few; v_call: TRBV3-1/TRBV3-2; cdr3_aa: CASSPGTGLYLQYF
j_call: TRBJ2-7; clone_size: few; v_call: TRBV30; cdr3_aa: CAWTPGTGLNEQYF
j_call: TRBJ2-5; clone_size: few; v_call: TRBV6-2/TRBV6-3; cdr3_aa: CASSYSSILPRTGSWETQYF
j_call: TRBJ2-7; clone_size: -; v_call: TRBV28; cdr3_aa: CASSLSPRAGSYEQYF
j_call: TRBJ1-2; clone_size: few; v_call: TRBV5-1; cdr3_aa: CASSPGGTGRGSNYGYTF
j_call: TRBJ1-4; clone_size: -; v_call: TRBV30; cdr3_aa: CAWSQGASGEKLFF